The subject of this entry is one TCR beta chain. Its target is unknown. This sample is part of a study of T cell clonotyping in hematopoietic cell transplantation. Study-wide results and caveats: CD4 and CD8 repertoire contributions could not be separated without sorting.

Germline loops: CDR1 GTSNPN, CDR2 SVGIG (reference sequence). V lost 5 bases to trimming and J lost 6 bases; unmatched junction nucleotides: 8. The CDR3 sequence is 15 residues long. Samples: about 28 days before transplant, then days 30, 100 and 180 after. Measured with immunoSEQ multiplex PCR; TCRdb has only the in-frame clones, and not every one. This sample carries around 15,000 clones, about 61% of them seen once, and the ten largest clones take about 12%. The material sequenced was PBMCs, taken 30 days after allogeneic stem cell transplant. The receptor was derived from a male patient aged 50 or older who had an allogeneic stem cell transplant from an unrelated donor, so T cells may come from the graft donor. Some clones in this sample may be carry-over from other donors' samples. The chain uses TRBV30 and TRBJ1-5; TRBD1 aligns across 12 bases. CDR3 coding DNA: TGTGCCTGGTCTTCGGGACAGGGGGCTCGTCAGCCCCAGCATTTT. This translates into CAWSSGQGARQPQHF. The whole variable domain, filled in from reference TRBV30 and TRBJ1-5, reads SQTIHQWPATLVQPVGSPLSLECTVEGTSNPNLYWYRQAAGRGLQLLFYSVGIGQISSEVPQNLSASRPQDRQFILSSKKLLLSDSGFYLCAWSSGQGARQPQHFGDGTRLSIL.